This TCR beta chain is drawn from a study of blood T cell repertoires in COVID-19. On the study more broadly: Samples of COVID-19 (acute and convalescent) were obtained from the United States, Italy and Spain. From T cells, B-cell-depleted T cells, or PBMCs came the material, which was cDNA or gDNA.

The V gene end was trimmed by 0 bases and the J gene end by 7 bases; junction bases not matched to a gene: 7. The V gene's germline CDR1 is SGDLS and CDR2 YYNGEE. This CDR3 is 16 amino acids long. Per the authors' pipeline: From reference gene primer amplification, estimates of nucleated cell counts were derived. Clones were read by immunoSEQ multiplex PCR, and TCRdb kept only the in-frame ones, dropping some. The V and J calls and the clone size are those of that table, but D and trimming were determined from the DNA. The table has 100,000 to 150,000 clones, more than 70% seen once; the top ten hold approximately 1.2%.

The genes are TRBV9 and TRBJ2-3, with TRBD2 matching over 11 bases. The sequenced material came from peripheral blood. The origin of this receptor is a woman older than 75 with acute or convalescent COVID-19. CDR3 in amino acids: CASSVGSSGGAYTQYF. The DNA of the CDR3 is TGTGCCAGCAGCGTAGGCAGTAGCGGGGGGGCATATACGCAGTATTTT. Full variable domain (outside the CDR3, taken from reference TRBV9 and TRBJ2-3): DSGVTQTPKHLITATGQRVTLRCSPRSGDLSVYWYQQSLDQGLQFLIQYYNGEERAKGNILERFSAQQFPDLHSELNLSSLELGDSALYFCASSVGSSGGAYTQYFGPGTRLTVL.